This T cell receptor (beta chain) was obtained from a study of blood T cell repertoires in COVID-19. Trimming removed 10 bases from V and 2 bases from J; junction bases left unmatched: 4. CDR1 is SNHLY, CDR2 FYNNEI, per germline. This CDR3 is built from 13 residues. Per the original methods: How many nucleated cells were present was estimated from reference gene primer amplification. Method: immunoSEQ multiplex PCR; TCRdb's copy keeps in-frame clones and lacks some. The DNA was the basis for D and trimming; V, J and clone size are from that table. This sample yields 150,000 to 200,000 clones, of which 70% to 90% are seen a single time; more than 2.5% belongs to the top ten. This clone was detected once.

The chain links TRBV2 to TRBJ2-2, with 7 bases that match TRBD2. The sequence was obtained from a man aged 55-75 years with acute or convalescent COVID-19. The sequencing sample was made of peripheral blood. The CDR3: CATPGLNTGELFF. In DNA, the CDR3 is TGTGCCACACCGGGACTAAACACCGGGGAGCTGTTTTTT.